Below are 14 T cell receptor beta chains sequenced from a single sample in a study of cytomegalovirus exposure and HLA in healthy donors. PCR primers comprised 60 Vbeta and 13 Jbeta primers. TCRdb's table, derived via immunoSEQ multiplex PCR, lists solely in-frame clones and lacks some. The sample has about 160,000 clones, 75% seen once. Source material: PBMCs. These receptor sequences come from a woman aged 45-65 years in good health and CMV-seropositive.

This chain uses TRBV4-1 with TRBJ2-7; D unresolved. Trimming pared 4 bases from V and 0 bases from J, leaving 16 bases between. The germline V gene has CDR1 MGHRA and CDR2 YSYEKL. This CDR3 is 16 amino acids long. In DNA, the CDR3 is TGCGCCAGCAGCCCCCGAGGTACCCGAAGCTCCTACGAGCAGTACTTC. The encoded protein is CASSPRGTRSSYEQYF.

The chain couples TRBV7-3 to TRBJ1-2, with 8 bases lining up with TRBD1. V dropped 4 bases and J dropped 6; count of bases not matched to a gene: 7. The CDR3 runs to 14 residues. In germline, CDR1 is SGHTA, CDR2 FQGTGA. The DNA of the CDR3 is TGTGCCAGCAGCTCCGGGTCAGGGGGCCATGGCTACACCTTC. It codes for CASSSGSGGHGYTF.

This chain joins TRBV9 and TRBJ1-6; D not certain. This CDR3 is built from 15 residues. Germline lookup yields CDR1 SGDLS and CDR2 YYNGEE. V lost 3 bases and J 8 bases, leaving 15 bases between the germline ends. CDR3 loop: CASSASPREDSPLHF. Here the CDR3 DNA reads TGTGCCAGCAGCGCCTCCCCGCGGGAAGATTCACCCCTCCACTTT. The full variable domain, its missing parts supplied by reference TRBV9 and TRBJ1-6, is DSGVTQTPKHLITATGQRVTLRCSPRSGDLSVYWYQQSLDQGLQFLIQYYNGEERAKGNILERFSAQQFPDLHSELNLSSLELGDSALYFCASSASPREDSPLHFGNGTRLTVT.

The genes are TRBV7-8 and TRBJ1-5; no clear D gene. The CDR3 has 16 amino acids. Trimming shortened V by 1 base and J by 6 bases, and 16 bases separated the two germline ends. CDR1 is SGHVS, CDR2 FQNEAQ, per germline. The CDR3 loop reads CASSLVAGGGPQPQHF. The CDR3 nucleotides are TGTGCCAGCAGCTTAGTGGCGGGCGGAGGTCCTCAGCCCCAGCATTTT.

V gene TRBV19 combines with J gene TRBJ2-3; D unresolved. The germline V and J ends were trimmed by 10 bases and 2 bases, with 10 bases remaining between them. The germline CDR1 and CDR2 sequences are LNHDA and SQIVND (reference sequence). This CDR3 has 12 residues. The CDR3 nucleotides are TGTGCCACCGAAGGAGTCACAGATACGCAGTATTTT. Protein: CATEGVTDTQYF.

V is TRBV6-1 and J is TRBJ1-3; D call uncertain. Germline V gives CDR1 MNHNS, CDR2 SASEGT. This CDR3 spans 15 amino acids. Trimming pared 0 bases from V and 2 bases from J, leaving 8 bases between. CDR3 in amino acids: CASSEALGTGNTIYF. The CDR3 DNA is TGTGCCAGCAGTGAAGCGCTGGGCACTGGAAACACCATATATTTT.

V is TRBV2 and J is TRBJ1-4, with D unresolved. The CDR3 totals 13 residues. V dropped 6 bases and J dropped 6 bases, with 11 bases sitting between them. Germline lookup yields CDR1 SNHLY and CDR2 FYNNEI. In nucleotides, the CDR3 is TGTGCCAGCAGCAGTGGAGCAGATGAAAAACTGTTTTTT. Residues: CASSSGADEKLFF.

This chain connects TRBV19 to TRBJ2-5; D unclear. V was cut by 7 bases and J by 4 bases, with 7 bases left in between. Germline assignment: CDR1 LNHDA and CDR2 SQIVND (reference sequence). The CDR3 runs to 11 residues. The CDR3: CASKNRETQYF. The CDR3 bases are TGTGCCAGTAAAAATCGAGAGACCCAGTACTTC.

The DNA of the CDR3 is TGCGCCAGCAGTCAATCGGAAGGGCCAGACTATAGCAATCAGCCCCAGCATTTT. Protein: CASSQSEGPDYSNQPQHF. The chain carries TRBV23-1 and TRBJ1-5; no reliable D call. TRBV23-1 falls under the ORF class, with uncertain function. The V gene lost 0 bases and the J gene lost 0 bases, with 15 bases spanning the gap. There are 18 residues in the CDR3.

This clone has only a few counts. The genes are TRBV5-1 and TRBJ1-4; D might be TRBD1 (5 bases). The CDR3 is made up of 16 amino acids. Looked up from germline, CDR1 is SGHRS and CDR2 is YFSETQ. V gave up 0 bases and J gave up 4 bases, with 13 bases separating them. The CDR3 DNA reads TGCGCCAGCAGCTTGGGACAGCCAGTGGGTAATGAAAAACTGTTTTTT. Translation: CASSLGQPVGNEKLFF.

The chain recombines TRBV7-8 with TRBJ2-7; tentative D call: TRBD2 (6 bases). Germline values: CDR1 SGHVS, CDR2 FQNEAQ. The V end was cut by 5 bases, the J end by 9 bases, with 23 bases between. This CDR3 region has 15 residues. Here the CDR3 reads CASSTLGGSLSWQYF. The CDR3 DNA reads TGTGCCAGCAGCACCTTGGGGGGTAGTTTATCTTGGCAGTACTTC.

V is TRBV6-5 and J is TRBJ1-6, with D uncertain. The germline CDR1 and CDR2 sequences are MNHEY and SVGAGI. The CDR3 has 14 residues. Trimming left V 0 bases short and J 9 bases short, with 9 bases between. The CDR3 loop reads CASSYSAQFSPLHF. The CDR3 DNA sequence: TGTGCCAGCAGTTACTCGGCCCAGTTTTCACCCCTCCACTTT.

This clone came up a few times. The missing conserved phenylalanine or tryptophan at the end of this CDR3 makes a read error likely. It is unclear where the CDR3 begins or ends on the DNA, so no DNA is shown, and the CDR3 is as TCRdb lists it. This chain connects TRBV15 to TRBJ1-5; TRBD1, the D gene given by the table, was not confirmed from the DNA. Germline V gene sequence: CDR1 LNHNV, CDR2 YYDKDF (reference sequence). The CDR3 length is 13 residues, termini included. The CDR3 region is CATSRDGQGAPPH.

This clone was seen only a few times. The chain combines TRBV12-5 with TRBJ1-1; tentatively, D is TRBD1 (6 bases). Germline V CDR1 and CDR2: LGHNT, FRNRAP. The CDR3 is made up of 12 amino acids. The V gene lost 5 bases and the J gene lost 8 bases, with 12 bases spanning the gap. The CDR3 loop is CASGPGTPEAFF. In nucleotides, the CDR3 is TGTGCTAGTGGTCCCGGGACACCCGAAGCTTTCTTT. Full variable domain (missing parts from reference TRBV12-5 and TRBJ1-1): DARVTQTPRHKVTEMGQEVTMRCQPILGHNTVFWYRQTMMQGLELLAYFRNRAPLDDSGMPKDRFSAEMPDATLATLKIQPSEPRDSAVYFCASGPGTPEAFFGQGTRLTVV.